Following are 4 T cell receptor beta chains from one sample sequenced in a study of blood T cells in healthy people across ages. The authors ran a second PCR of 7 to 11 cycles using a sample-barcoded 5' primer and a J-beta primer mix. Each CDR3 protein is one row after TCRdb ran MiXCR on the 5' RACE reads. The sample yields approximately 810,000 distinct CDR3 sequences, less than 35% seen once. Sequencing used blood. The origin of the receptors is a woman aged 80 or over in good health.

This clonotype has ten or more counts. V gene TRBV3-1 combines with J gene TRBJ2-3; no clear D gene. Germline V gene sequence: CDR1 LGHDT, CDR2 YNNKEL (reference sequence). The V end was cut by 1 base, the J end by 1 base, with 9 bases between. CDR3 length: 15 amino acids. The CDR3 region has the DNA TGTGCCAGCAGCCAAGGGTTATCAGGCACAGATACGCAGTATTTT. Its translation is CASSQGLSGTDTQYF.

Concerning this clonotype itself: A read error may explain this, as a much larger clone is one base away. The rearrangement joins TRBV15 to TRBJ1-1, with unresolved D. The CDR3 is 14 amino acids. CDR1 is LNHNV, CDR2 YYDKDF, per germline (reference sequence). V gave up 0 bases and J gave up 1 base, with 6 bases separating them. CDR3 nucleotide sequence: TGTGCCACCAGCAGAGATAGGCAGAACACTGAAGCTTTCTTT. This codes for CATSRDRQNTEAFF.

Many counts were recorded for this clonotype. This rearrangement joins TRBV7-2 to TRBJ2-3; tentatively, D is TRBD1 or TRBD2 (5 bases each). V lost 4 bases and J lost 8, with 16 bases in between. Germline values: CDR1 SGHTA, CDR2 FQGNSA. The CDR3 contains 14 residues. The CDR3 coding sequence is TGTGCCAGCAGCTCACAGGACTTTACCGTTACGCAGTATTTT. This codes for CASSSQDFTVTQYF. The full variable domain, completed using reference TRBV7-2 and TRBJ2-3, is GAGVSQSPSNKVTEKGKDVELRCDPISGHTALYWYRQSLGQGLEFLIYFQGNSAPDKSGLPSDRFSAERTGGSVSTLTIQRTQQEDSAVYLCASSSQDFTVTQYFGPGTRLTVL.

The V call is TRBV6-1, the J call TRBJ2-2; TRBD2 matches 13 bases. The germline gives CDR1 MNHNS, CDR2 SASEGT. CDR3 size: 18 residues. Germline trimming cut 7 bases from V and 3 bases from J; bases unmatched to any gene: 11. The CDR3 DNA reads as TGTGCCAGCACCCGGACTAGCGGGGGAGACCCGCACACCGGGGAGCTGTTTTTT. It specifies CASTRTSGGDPHTGELFF.